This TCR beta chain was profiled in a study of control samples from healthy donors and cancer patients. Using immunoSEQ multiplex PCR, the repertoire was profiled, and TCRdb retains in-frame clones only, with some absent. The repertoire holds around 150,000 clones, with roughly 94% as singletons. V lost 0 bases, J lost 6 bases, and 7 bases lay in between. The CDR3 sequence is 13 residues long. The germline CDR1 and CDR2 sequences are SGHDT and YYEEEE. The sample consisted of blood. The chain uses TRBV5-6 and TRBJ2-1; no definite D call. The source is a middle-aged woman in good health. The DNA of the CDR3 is TGTGCCAGCAGCTTGGGGACCATCAATGAGCAGTTCTTC. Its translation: CASSLGTINEQFF.